The 3 T cell receptor beta chains below come from one sample, sequenced in a study of beta chain features in type 1 diabetes. The whole isolated RNA underwent reverse transcription, so sequencing captured expressed TCRB transcripts. TCRdb keeps only in-frame clones here, not all; method: immunoSEQ multiplex PCR. The profile covers about 340,000 clones, with approximately 8.2% appearing a single time and under 0.5% taken by the ten largest. Material: central memory CD4+ T cells from blood. The source of these receptors is a woman under 30 in good health.

This clone has just a few counts. The CDR3 nucleotides read TGCAGTGTTGAGACAGGGGGCTACACCTTC. It codes for CSVETGGYTF. This chain connects TRBV20-1 to TRBJ1-2; 7 bases are a match to TRBD1. In germline, CDR1 is DFQATT, CDR2 SNEGSKA (reference sequence). Trimming removed 7 bases from V and 8 bases from J; junction bases left unmatched: 4. The CDR3 is 10 amino acids.

The CDR3 coding sequence is TGTGCCAGCTCATCTCTGACAGGGTCCACCGGGGAGCTGTTTTTT. It codes for CASSSLTGSTGELFF. This chain connects TRBV18 to TRBJ2-2, with TRBD1 matching over 7 bases. CDR1 and CDR2 from the germline V gene are KGHSH and LQKENI. With V trimmed by 5 bases and J by 4 bases, 7 bases remained unmatched. CDR3 size: 15 residues.

The V call is TRBV5-6, the J call TRBJ2-5, with D tentatively TRBD1 (6 bases). From germline, CDR1 is SGHDT and CDR2 YYEEEE. CDR3 size: 14 residues. V lost 0 bases and J 0 bases, leaving 6 bases between the germline ends. The DNA of the CDR3 is TGTGCCAGCAGCTTGGCAGGGGACCAAGAGACCCAGTACTTC. It yields the protein CASSLAGDQETQYF.